This TCR beta chain was retrieved from a study of blood T cells in healthy people across ages (dated by TCRdb to the mid-2010s). Study-wide context: Template switching captured roughly one uniquely barcoded TCR beta cDNA molecule per two T cells in model experiments. Age-related changes in TCR beta repertoire diversity were measured in the study by deep sequencing normalized with unique cDNA molecular identifiers. Four age groups were formed from the donors: young (average approximately 15 years), middle-aged (approximately 40), aged (approximately 60) and long-lived (about 80). To avoid experimental bias, donors of different ages were randomly spread across the sequencing lanes. The study analyzed two additional independent replicas of 1 million unique cDNA reads from the same blood draw for two donors, one aged 18 to 29 and one aged 80 or older.

Per the germline V gene, SGHRS is the CDR1 and YFSETQ is the CDR2. From its cysteine to its phenylalanine, the CDR3 spans 16 amino acids. The only DNA kept is the CDR3, 48 bases in frame from the first base. Libraries were made using 5' RACE. The data were produced on an Illumina HiSeq 2500. The second PCR ran for about 7 to 11 cycles and used a J-beta primer mix along with a sample-barcoded 5' primer. A template-switch 5' adaptor carrying 12 random nucleotides introduced a unique molecular identifier onto each TCR beta cDNA molecule. At least 3 million CDR3-containing paired-end reads were obtained from each sample. The Mint cDNA synthesis kit, primed by a TRBC-specific oligonucleotide, was used to synthesize first-strand cDNA from all RNA. All cDNA was treated with uracil-DNA glycosylase and then went through a first 18-cycle PCR with the universal primers M1SS and BC2_uni_R. Turning to the authors' computational methods: Normalization of each sample was performed by random selection of 1 million high-quality reads, each carrying a distinct molecular identifier. Instead of being binned into consensus sequences, reads that shared molecular identifiers were thrown out. MiTCR, set to a Q25 quality threshold and the strictest error-elimination algorithm, was used for CDR3 identification, clonotype clustering and error correction. A nonparametric unseen species model with Euler transformation was used to estimate lower-bound total TCR beta diversity. TCRdb ran its own pipeline on the public reads, namely fastp trimming at Q25 and MiXCR clone calling, and kept in-frame beta chains. For every CDR3 protein sequence, its rows merge into one entry that carries the most common genes and DNA. In this record, the V and J calls reflect TCRdb's handling and not the investigators' own analysis. This sample is represented by about 1,500,000 distinct CDR3 sequences; 42% of them were singletons. In total, the top ten clones hold roughly 7.7% of the sample.

A word on this clonotype: Its antigen target is currently unknown. One end of the junction does not line up with germline, which may come from a read error.

The roughly 39 donors, aged about 6 to 95 years, were systemically healthy Caucasian individuals from Russia. Each donor gave 8.5 to 10 milliliters of peripheral blood, collected into EDTA-treated Vacutainer tubes. PBMCs were isolated by Ficoll-Paque density-gradient centrifugation, with at least 6 million obtained per sample. Trizol reagent was used to extract total RNA from the PBMCs, yielding at least 5.5 micrograms per sample. For every donor, flow cytometry on a PBMC aliquot measured the percentage of naive CD45RAhigh/CD27high T cells. Overall results and qualifications from the work: Estimates of total diversity based on one million sequenced T cells were regarded as lower bounds and as underestimates. Compared with the aged group, the long-lived group had more naive CD4+ T cells, fewer expanded clones and increased TCR diversity, suggesting age selection. Because the CMV infection status of the donors was unknown, age-related changes in expanded clonotypes may potentially have been confounded. Because profiling used bulk unsorted PBMCs, naive and antigen-experienced compartments could not be compared conclusively. There was a strong correlation between observed TCR beta diversity and the percentage of naive T cells measured by flow cytometry. Observed TCR beta diversity per million T cells fell roughly linearly with age, and a significant reduction was already apparent by age around 44.

Sequenced material: blood. This chain is built from TRBV5-1 and TRBJ2-5, and the D gene may be TRBD2, 6 bases matching. This clonotype originated in a woman younger than 35 in good health. This receptor has the CDR3 CASSRGWSGEQGTQYF. The DNA sequence follows: TGCGCCAGCAGCCGGGGGTGGAGCGGAGAACAAGGGACCCAGTACTTC. Outside the CDR3, residues come from the reference TRBV5-1 and TRBJ2-5 proteins, so the full variable domain is: KAGVTQTPRYLIKTRGQQVTLSCSPISGHRSVSWYQQTPGQGLQFLFEYFSETQRNKGNFPGRFSGRQFSNSRSEMNVSTLELGDSALYLCASSRGWSGEQGTQYFGPGTRLLVL.